Below are 6 T cell receptor beta chains sequenced from a single sample in a study of blood T cell repertoires in COVID-19. Clones were read by immunoSEQ multiplex PCR, and TCRdb kept only the in-frame ones, dropping some. Of 65,000 to 70,000 clones listed, about 86% are singletons. The sequenced material came from peripheral blood. Receptors originate from a man aged 45-65 years with acute or convalescent COVID-19.

A single count supports this clone. This chain connects TRBV30 to TRBJ2-5, with no clear D. Trimming left V 0 bases short and J 4 bases short, with 12 bases between. From germline, CDR1 is GTSNPN and CDR2 SVGIG (reference sequence). The CDR3 totals 14 residues. The CDR3 bases are TGTGCCTGGAGTGTAACAGTGGAATCAGAGACCCAGTACTTC. It encodes CAWSVTVESETQYF.

This chain uses TRBV5-5 with TRBJ2-7, with TRBD2 matching over 7 bases. The germline V gene has CDR1 SGHKS and CDR2 YYEKEE (reference sequence). This CDR3 contains 13 residues. Trimming at V came to 1 base and at J to 6 bases, leaving 4 bases not matched to a gene. The CDR3 is CASSLRGDSEQYF. CDR3 sequence (DNA): TGTGCCAGCAGCTTGCGGGGGGATTCCGAGCAGTACTTC. Looking up the rest from reference TRBV5-5 and TRBJ2-7 gives the full variable domain: DAGVTQSPTHLIKTRGQQVTLRCSPISGHKSVSWYQQVLGQGPQFIFQYYEKEERGRGNFPDRFSARQFPNYSSELNVNALLLGDSALYLCASSLRGDSEQYFGPGTRLTVT.

The gene calls are TRBV30 and TRBJ1-5, with no clear D. V lost 1 base to trimming and J lost 6 bases, with 10 bases between them. The CDR3 contains 13 residues. The V gene's germline CDR1 is GTSNPN and CDR2 SVGIG (reference sequence). In nucleotides, the CDR3 is TGTGCCTGGAGTGCTCTTCTCGGTCAGCCCCAGCATTTT. It is translated as CAWSALLGQPQHF.

This clone was seen once. The chain carries TRBV7-3 and TRBJ1-1; D may be TRBD1 (6 bases). V dropped 4 bases and J dropped 7 bases, with 16 bases sitting between them. This CDR3 contains 14 residues. Germline V gene lookup returns CDR1 SGHTA and CDR2 FQGTGA. The CDR3 loop is CASSSIGGGGEAFF. The DNA for the CDR3 is TGTGCCAGCAGCTCAATAGGGGGGGGTGGTGAAGCTTTCTTT.

The chain links TRBV5-6 to TRBJ1-5; unclear D gene. Germline V CDR1 and CDR2: SGHDT, YYEEEE. V was trimmed by 1 base and J by 1 base, leaving 12 bases between them. This CDR3 is 16 amino acids long. CDR3 residues: CASSLLAGSSNQPQHF. The DNA for the CDR3 is TGTGCCAGCAGCTTGTTGGCAGGCTCAAGCAATCAGCCCCAGCATTTT.

The V and J genes are TRBV30 and TRBJ2-5, with 7 bases matching TRBD2. This CDR3 comprises 13 residues. The V gene's germline CDR1 is GTSNPN and CDR2 SVGIG (reference sequence). V was pared by 1 base and J by 6 bases, with 5 bases of the junction left unmatched. As DNA, the CDR3 is TGTGCCTGGAGTGCGACTAGCAGGCAGACCCAGTACTTC. It codes for CAWSATSRQTQYF.